These 23 T cell receptor beta chains share one sample of origin, sequenced in a study of T-cell reconstitution after alpha-beta-depleted transplantation in children (dated by TCRdb to about 2016). Library preparation employed PCR. The instrument was an Illumina HiSeq 2500. TCR library preparation used molecular barcoding, with unique molecular identifiers applied to normalize quantification of the TCRbeta repertoire. TCRdb's own reprocessing of the public reads used fastp at Q25 and MiXCR and kept productive beta chains. Every distinct CDR3 protein forms one entry, paired with its most common genes and DNA. Across this sample there are some 200,000 distinct CDR3 sequences, with approximately 6.3% seen only once. The ten largest clones add up to roughly 6% of the sample. The treatment or condition label, read with the paper, signifies: allogeneic hematopoietic cell transplantation with graft depleted of TCRalphabeta T cells and CD19 B cells.

The specimen was PBMCs, collected before TCRalphabeta/CD19-depleted stem cell transplant. These receptors were collected from a boy aged 2 to 10 with acute lymphoblastic leukemia, due to receive a stem cell transplant.

The table lists this clonotype with many counts. This sequence joins TRBV27 and TRBJ2-2; D is possibly TRBD1 (5 bases). Germline CDR1 MNHEY, CDR2 SMNVEV (reference sequence). Deletions cut 1 base from V and 7 bases from J, with 10 bases between. The CDR3 spans 14 residues. The CDR3 DNA reads TGTGCCAGCAGTTTATTAGCAGGGCTCGGGGAGCTGTTTTTT. Protein sequence: CASSLLAGLGELFF.

The chain couples TRBV28 to TRBJ2-7, with 12 bases matching TRBD2. There are 15 residues in the CDR3. V was clipped by 6 bases and J by 7 bases; unmatched bases: 10. Looked up from germline, CDR1 is MDHEN and CDR2 is SYDVKM. This chain's CDR3 is CASSPGLAGPREQYF. CDR3 DNA: TGTGCCAGCAGCCCCGGACTAGCGGGACCGAGGGAGCAGTACTTC.

This clonotype has a count of ten or more. The chain recombines TRBV20-1 with TRBJ2-1; 7 positions match TRBD2. The CDR3 extends over 15 amino acids. CDR1 and CDR2 from the germline V gene are DFQATT and SNEGSKA (reference sequence). Trimming removed 2 bases from V and 9 bases from J; junction bases left unmatched: 13. CDR3 nucleotide sequence: TGCAGTGCTAGAAGTCGGACCACTAGCGCGGGTGAGCAGTTCTTC. Translated: CSARSRTTSAGEQFF.

This clonotype occurred a few times. The chain carries TRBV7-2 and TRBJ2-2; 8 bases agree with TRBD2. The CDR3 spans 16 residues. With 4 bases clipped from V and 7 bases from J, the junction kept 11 bases outside the gene matches. From germline, CDR1 is SGHTA and CDR2 FQGNSA. CDR3: CASSWSGPGGSGELFF. The CDR3 DNA follows: TGTGCCAGCAGCTGGTCGGGTCCGGGAGGGAGCGGGGAGCTGTTTTTT.

This clonotype was found a few times. The chain couples TRBV20-1 to TRBJ2-7, with 11 bases fitting TRBD2. With V trimmed by 3 bases and J by 5 bases, 6 bases remained unmatched. The germline gives CDR1 DFQATT, CDR2 SNEGSKA (reference sequence). The CDR3 runs to 14 residues. The CDR3 is CSASPGLAANEQYF. Here the CDR3 DNA reads TGCAGTGCTAGCCCGGGACTAGCGGCGAACGAGCAGTACTTC.

The chain uses TRBV7-9 and TRBJ2-1; the D gene is possibly TRBD2 (5 bases). The CDR3 runs to 14 residues. In germline, CDR1 is SEHNR, CDR2 FQNEAQ (reference sequence). V was pared by 5 bases and J by 3 bases, with 11 bases between. CDR3: CASSETSYYNEQFF. The CDR3 coding sequence is TGTGCCAGCAGCGAAACTAGTTACTACAATGAGCAGTTCTTC.

This clonotype was counted ten times or more. The chain carries TRBV7-9 and TRBJ2-5, with D hard to call. The CDR3 runs to 13 residues. V lost 2 bases and J 5 bases, leaving 9 bases between the germline ends. CDR1 and CDR2 (germline): SEHNR, FQNEAQ (reference sequence). The CDR3 region is CASSLTVMETQYF. The DNA for the CDR3 is TGTGCCAGCAGCTTAACCGTCATGGAGACCCAGTACTTC.

The chain is built from TRBV2 and TRBJ2-7, with D tentatively TRBD2 (6 bases). This CDR3 spans 18 amino acids. CDR1 is SNHLY, CDR2 FYNNEI, per germline. V was clipped by 7 bases and J by 2 bases, with 27 bases between them. Here the CDR3 reads CASNPLGGVPNTPYEQYF. The CDR3 region has the DNA TGTGCCAGCAATCCCCTAGGCGGGGTTCCCAATACTCCCTACGAGCAGTACTTC.

This clonotype was counted ten times or more. The rearrangement links TRBV18 to TRBJ1-1; D gene uncertain. The ends were cut back, 3 bases at V and 0 bases at J, with 8 bases in the middle. Germline V gene lookup returns CDR1 KGHSH and CDR2 LQKENI. CDR3 length equals 14 residues. In DNA form, the CDR3 reads TGTGCCAGCTCACCGGACGGAATGAACACTGAAGCTTTCTTT. Translation gives CASSPDGMNTEAFF.

In this sample, this clonotype turned up many times. V is TRBV9 and J is TRBJ2-1; 10 nucleotides align to TRBD2. Looked up from germline, CDR1 is SGDLS and CDR2 is YYNGEE. V shed 0 bases and J 6 bases; nucleotides not matched to a gene: 3. The length of the CDR3 is 15 residues. CDR3 sequence (DNA): TGTGCCAGCAGCGTAGGGACTAGCGGACGCAATGAGCAGTTCTTC. Residues: CASSVGTSGRNEQFF.

The genes are TRBV4-3 and TRBJ2-1; perhaps TRBD1 as D (6 bases). Trimming removed 0 bases at V and 9 bases at J, with 15 bases between. The CDR3 sequence is 15 residues long. Looked up from germline, CDR1 is LGHNA and CDR2 is YSLEER. CDR3 nucleotides: TGCGCCAGCAGCCAAGAAACAGGTGAAGGGGGTGAGCAGTTCTTC. Encoded protein: CASSQETGEGGEQFF.

This clonotype was recorded many times. The chain couples TRBV12-3 or TRBV12-4 to TRBJ2-3; 8 bases match TRBD2. The junction had 6 bases not matched to a gene; V was cut back by 5 bases and J by 2 bases. The CDR3 runs 15 residues. The CDR3 bases are TGTGCCAGCAGTGCCCGGGGGGGGGTCACAGATACGCAGTATTTT. Its protein is CASSARGGVTDTQYF.

This clonotype turned up a few times. This chain connects TRBV29-1 to TRBJ2-4; TRBD2 might be the D (7 bases). Germline V gene lookup returns CDR1 SQVTM and CDR2 ANQGSEA. V dropped 7 bases and J dropped 6 bases, with 16 bases sitting between them. The CDR3 is made up of 13 amino acids. The CDR3 protein is CSGVLRGGNIQYF. The CDR3 DNA reads TGCAGCGGGGTATTAAGGGGGGGAAACATTCAGTACTTC.

In this sample, this clonotype turned up many times. The chain recombines TRBV12-3 or TRBV12-4 with TRBJ1-1; no clear D. Trimming pared 2 bases from V and 2 bases from J, leaving 6 bases between. This CDR3 is built from 13 residues. The DNA for the CDR3 is TGTGCCAGCAGTTTACCCCCCAACACTGAAGCTTTCTTT. The encoded protein is CASSLPPNTEAFF.

This clonotype came up a few times. The V gene is TRBV7-9, the J gene TRBJ2-7, with D maybe TRBD1 (6 bases). The CDR3 is 16 residues long. Germline V gene lookup returns CDR1 SEHNR and CDR2 FQNEAQ (reference sequence). Trimming shortened V by 1 base and J by 0 bases, and 13 bases separated the two germline ends. This chain's CDR3 is CASSLDTGLVSYEQYF. For the CDR3, the DNA is TGTGCCAGCAGCTTAGATACAGGGCTCGTCTCCTACGAGCAGTACTTC.

This clonotype was detected only a few times. The chain couples TRBV7-9 to TRBJ2-5, with 7 bases matching TRBD2. The junction had 13 bases not matched to a gene; V was cut back by 6 bases and J by 9 bases. Germline CDR1 and CDR2: SEHNR and FQNEAQ (reference sequence). CDR3 size: 14 residues. CDR3 sequence (DNA): TGTGCCAGCAGTCCCGGCGGGGGACCTCCGGCCCAGTACTTC. Translated: CASSPGGGPPAQYF.

This clonotype has at least ten counts. This chain uses TRBV12-3 or TRBV12-4 with TRBJ2-3, with 7 bases lining up with TRBD2. V was pared by 5 bases and J by 3 bases, with 11 bases of the junction left unmatched. The CDR3 runs to 16 residues. Written as DNA, the CDR3 is TGTGCCAGCAGTAGAGGGAGCGGGGCCCGGACAGATACGCAGTATTTT. This translates into CASSRGSGARTDTQYF.

This clonotype has more than one count but fewer than ten. The chain is built from TRBV6-2 or TRBV6-3 and TRBJ1-1, with no clear D. V was trimmed by 2 bases and J by 4 bases, leaving 5 bases between them. This CDR3 spans 12 amino acids. The germline V gene encodes CDR1 MNHEY and CDR2 SVGEGT. CDR3 bases: TGTGCCAGCAGTTACGGGAGCACTGAAGCTTTCTTT. This encodes CASSYGSTEAFF.

This clonotype occurred many times. The V and J genes are TRBV7-2 and TRBJ1-3; TRBD1 aligns across 7 bases. V shed 7 bases, J shed 4 bases, and the junction held 4 bases outside the gene matches. Germline-derived CDR1 and CDR2 are SGHTA and FQGNSA. The CDR3 consists of 13 residues. The CDR3 coding sequence is TGTGCCAGCACCCGGGACAGAGGAAACACCATATATTTT. Residues: CASTRDRGNTIYF.

The rearrangement links TRBV2 to TRBJ1-1; no reliable D call. This CDR3 is 14 amino acids long. Trimming stripped 3 bases from V and 1 base from J, with 9 bases between. Germline loops: CDR1 SNHLY, CDR2 FYNNEI. This CDR3 is CASSDFGENTEAFF. Here the CDR3 DNA reads TGTGCCAGCAGTGATTTTGGGGAGAACACTGAAGCTTTCTTT.

This clonotype has a handful of counts. The V call is TRBV7-2, the J call TRBJ2-2; possibly TRBD1 for D (6 bases). The V gene lost 5 bases and the J gene lost 5 bases, with 15 bases spanning the gap. CDR1 is SGHTA and CDR2 is FQGNSA in the germline V gene. This CDR3 spans 15 amino acids. The CDR3: CASSTGQLETGELFF. The CDR3 DNA reads as TGTGCCAGCAGCACCGGACAGCTTGAGACCGGGGAGCTGTTTTTT. The variable domain in full, completed from reference TRBV7-2 and TRBJ2-2, reads GAGVSQSPSNKVTEKGKDVELRCDPISGHTALYWYRQSLGQGLEFLIYFQGNSAPDKSGLPSDRFSAERTGGSVSTLTIQRTQQEDSAVYLCASSTGQLETGELFFGEGSRLTVL.

This clonotype occurred many times. The J gene is TRBJ2-7, the V gene TRBV6-2 or TRBV6-3; D gene uncertain. The ends were cut back, 5 bases at V and 7 bases at J, with 9 bases in the middle. Germline loops: CDR1 MNHEY, CDR2 SVGEGT. There are 11 residues in the CDR3. DNA of the CDR3: TGTGCCAGCAGTACCCCACAAGAGCAGTACTTC. Protein sequence: CASSTPQEQYF.

The chain joins TRBV27 to TRBJ2-3; TRBD2 agrees at 8 bases. From germline, CDR1 is MNHEY and CDR2 SMNVEV (reference sequence). This CDR3 region has 16 residues. V was clipped by 5 bases and J by 3 bases; unmatched bases: 10. CDR3 DNA: TGTGCCAGCAGTCCCAGGCCCAGCGGGAGAACAGATACGCAGTATTTT. Its translation: CASSPRPSGRTDTQYF.